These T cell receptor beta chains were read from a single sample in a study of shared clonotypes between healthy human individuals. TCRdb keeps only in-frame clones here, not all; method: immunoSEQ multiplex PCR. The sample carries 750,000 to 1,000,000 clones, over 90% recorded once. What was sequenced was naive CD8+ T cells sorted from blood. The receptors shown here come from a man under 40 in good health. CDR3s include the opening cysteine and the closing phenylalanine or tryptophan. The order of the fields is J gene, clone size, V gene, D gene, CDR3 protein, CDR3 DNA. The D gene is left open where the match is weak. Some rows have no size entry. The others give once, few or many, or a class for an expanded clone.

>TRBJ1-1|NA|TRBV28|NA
CASSYTLYTEAFF
TGTGCCAGCAGCTACACCTTGTACACTGAAGCTTTCTTT
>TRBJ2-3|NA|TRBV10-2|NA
CASRNPSSAAPDTQYF
TGCGCCAGCAGGAATCCTTCCTCCGCAGCCCCAGATACGCAGTATTTT
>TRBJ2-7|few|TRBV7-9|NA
CASSLDSFSYEQYF
TGTGCCAGCAGTTTAGACAGCTTCTCCTACGAGCAGTACTTC
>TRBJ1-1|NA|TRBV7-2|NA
CASSLGPGRDTEAFF
TGTGCCAGCAGCTTAGGTCCGGGGCGGGACACTGAAGCTTTCTTT
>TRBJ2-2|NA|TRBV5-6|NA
CASSPLTGNTGELFF
TGTGCCAGCAGCCCGTTGACGGGGAACACCGGGGAGCTGTTTTTT
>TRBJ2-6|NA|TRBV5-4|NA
CASSSEGTVYSGANVLTF
TGTGCCAGCAGCTCGGAGGGCACAGTTTACTCTGGGGCCAACGTCCTGACTTTC
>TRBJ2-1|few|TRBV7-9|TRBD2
CASRFSGRVYNEQFF
TGTGCCAGCAGGTTTAGCGGGAGGGTTTACAATGAGCAGTTCTTC
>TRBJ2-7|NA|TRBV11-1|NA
CASSPDPLPAYEQYF
TGTGCCAGCAGCCCTGACCCGCTCCCTGCCTACGAGCAGTACTTC
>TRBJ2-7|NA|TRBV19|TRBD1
CASSIRFWDSYEEGYEQYF
TGTGCCAGTAGTATTAGGTTTTGGGACAGCTATGAGGAAGGCTACGAGCAGTACTTC
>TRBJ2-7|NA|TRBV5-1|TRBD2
CASSLELAGTYEQYF
TGCGCCAGCAGCTTGGAACTAGCGGGAACCTACGAGCAGTACTTC
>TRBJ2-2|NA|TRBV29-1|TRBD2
CSAESVGLAAGELFF
TGCAGCGCCGAAAGTGTGGGGCTAGCGGCCGGGGAGCTGTTTTTT
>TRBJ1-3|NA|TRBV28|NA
CATTIGSGNTIYF
TGTGCCACTACTATTGGCTCTGGAAACACCATATATTTT
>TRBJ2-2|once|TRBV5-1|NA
CASSFDGVALVRTGELFF
TGCGCCAGCAGCTTCGACGGAGTCGCCTTGGTTCGTACCGGGGAGCTGTTTTTT
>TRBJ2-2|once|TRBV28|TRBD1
CASSFPGQGGTGELFF
TGTGCCAGCAGTTTTCCGGGACAGGGTGGCACCGGGGAGCTGTTTTTT
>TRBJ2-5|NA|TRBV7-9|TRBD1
CASSPLRTGVWETQYF
TGTGCCAGCAGCCCCCTACGGACAGGGGTTTGGGAGACCCAGTACTTC
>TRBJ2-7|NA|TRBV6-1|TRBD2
CASSLVRGGAYEQYF
TGTGCCAGCAGCTTGGTTCGCGGGGGGGCCTACGAGCAGTACTTC
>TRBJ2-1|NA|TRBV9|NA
CASRPIRAIEQFF
TGTGCCAGCAGACCCATACGCGCAATTGAGCAGTTCTTC
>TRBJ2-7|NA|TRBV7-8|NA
CASSFRDHEQYF
TGTGCCAGCAGCTTCCGGGACCACGAGCAGTACTTC
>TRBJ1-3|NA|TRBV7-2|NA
CASRSGSSGNTIYF
TGTGCCAGCAGATCCGGGAGTTCTGGAAACACCATATATTTT
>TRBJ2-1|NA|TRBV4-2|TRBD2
CASSQEPGEGLNEQFF
TGTGCCAGCAGCCAAGAGCCGGGGGAGGGGCTGAATGAGCAGTTCTTC
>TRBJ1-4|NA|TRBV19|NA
CASTNWASEKLFF
TGTGCCAGTACTAATTGGGCCTCCGAAAAACTGTTTTTT
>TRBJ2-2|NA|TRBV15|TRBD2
CATPGGISGELFF
TGTGCCACCCCGGGAGGGATTAGCGGGGAGCTGTTTTTT
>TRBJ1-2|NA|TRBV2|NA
CASSAPELTAGYTF
TGTGCCAGCAGTGCTCCGGAATTAACGGCCGGCTACACCTTC
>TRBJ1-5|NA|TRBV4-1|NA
CASSQGRAQPQHF
TGCGCCAGCAGCCAAGGCAGGGCTCAGCCCCAGCATTTT
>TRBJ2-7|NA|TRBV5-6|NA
CASSLKGFYSYEQYF
TGTGCCAGCAGCTTGAAGGGGTTCTACTCCTACGAGCAGTACTTC
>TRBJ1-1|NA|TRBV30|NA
CAWSIGIITEAFF
TGTGCCTGGAGTATCGGCATAATAACTGAAGCTTTCTTT
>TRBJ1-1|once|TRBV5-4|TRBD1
CASRGQTNTEAFF
TGTGCCAGCAGGGGACAGACGAACACTGAAGCTTTCTTT
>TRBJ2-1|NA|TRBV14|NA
CASSQELALEQFF
TGTGCCAGCAGCCAAGAACTAGCCCTCGAGCAGTTCTTC
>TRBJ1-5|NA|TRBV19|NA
CASSIPFDSPNQPQHF
TGTGCCAGTAGTATTCCCTTCGACAGCCCCAATCAGCCCCAGCATTTT
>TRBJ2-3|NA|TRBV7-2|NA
CASSLDLNGPTDTQYF
TGTGCCAGCAGCTTAGACTTAAACGGACCCACAGATACGCAGTATTTT
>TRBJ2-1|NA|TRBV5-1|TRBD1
CASSPRDSRNEQFF
TGCGCCAGCAGCCCAAGGGACAGTCGAAATGAGCAGTTCTTC
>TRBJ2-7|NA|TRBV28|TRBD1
CASSFTPMPGQGFSYEQYF
TGTGCCAGCAGTTTTACCCCTATGCCGGGACAGGGCTTCTCCTACGAGCAGTACTTC
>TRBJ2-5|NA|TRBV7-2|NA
CASTPGAAETQYF
TGTGCCAGCACCCCGGGAGCGGCGGAGACCCAGTACTTC
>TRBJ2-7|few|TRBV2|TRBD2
CASRLLAGAYEQYF
TGTGCCAGCAGGCTCCTAGCGGGAGCCTACGAGCAGTACTTC
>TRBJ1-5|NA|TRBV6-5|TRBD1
CASSAQGARQPQHF
TGTGCCAGCAGTGCCCAGGGGGCTCGACAGCCCCAGCATTTT
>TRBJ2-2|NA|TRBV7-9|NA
CASSLYRGTNTGELFF
TGTGCCAGCAGCCTTTACCGCGGGACGAACACCGGGGAGCTGTTTTTT
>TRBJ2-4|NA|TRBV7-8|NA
CASSLVSGPSRNIQYF
TGTGCCAGCAGCTTAGTTTCTGGTCCGTCGCGAAACATTCAGTACTTC
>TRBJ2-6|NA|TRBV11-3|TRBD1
CASSSPMGTGRTGANVLTF
TGTGCCAGCAGCTCCCCGATGGGGACAGGGAGAACTGGGGCCAACGTCCTGACTTTC
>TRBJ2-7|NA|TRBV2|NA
CASSEQGSSYEQYF
TGTGCCAGCAGTGAACAGGGAAGCTCCTACGAGCAGTACTTC
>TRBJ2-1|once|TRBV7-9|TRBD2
CASSSQAGSSYNEQFF
TGTGCCAGCAGCTCTCAAGCGGGAAGCTCCTACAATGAGCAGTTCTTC
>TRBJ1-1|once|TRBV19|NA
CATLNARAEAFF
TGTGCCACCCTCAACGCCCGCGCTGAAGCTTTCTTT
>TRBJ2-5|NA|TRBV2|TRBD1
CASSVTGGVGETQYF
TGTGCCAGCAGTGTGACAGGGGGAGTCGGAGAGACCCAGTACTTC
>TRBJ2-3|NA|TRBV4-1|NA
CASSQEPNRRDTQYF
TGCGCCAGCAGCCAAGAGCCAAACAGACGAGATACGCAGTATTTT
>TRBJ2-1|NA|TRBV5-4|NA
CASSLVGNLTYNEQFF
TGTGCCAGCAGCTTGGTAGGGAACCTCACCTACAATGAGCAGTTCTTC
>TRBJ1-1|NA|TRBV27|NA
CASSPSAGEVNTEAFF
TGTGCCAGCAGTCCCTCTGCAGGGGAGGTGAACACTGAAGCTTTCTTT
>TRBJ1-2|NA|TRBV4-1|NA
CASSQQRGVYGYTF
TGCGCCAGCAGCCAACAGAGGGGAGTATATGGCTACACCTTC
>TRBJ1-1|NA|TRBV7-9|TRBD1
CASSLGQGADTEAFF
TGTGCCAGCAGCTTAGGGCAGGGGGCAGACACTGAAGCTTTCTTT
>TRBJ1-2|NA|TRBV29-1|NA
CSVEEYRPDGYTF
TGCAGCGTTGAGGAGTACAGACCAGATGGCTACACCTTC